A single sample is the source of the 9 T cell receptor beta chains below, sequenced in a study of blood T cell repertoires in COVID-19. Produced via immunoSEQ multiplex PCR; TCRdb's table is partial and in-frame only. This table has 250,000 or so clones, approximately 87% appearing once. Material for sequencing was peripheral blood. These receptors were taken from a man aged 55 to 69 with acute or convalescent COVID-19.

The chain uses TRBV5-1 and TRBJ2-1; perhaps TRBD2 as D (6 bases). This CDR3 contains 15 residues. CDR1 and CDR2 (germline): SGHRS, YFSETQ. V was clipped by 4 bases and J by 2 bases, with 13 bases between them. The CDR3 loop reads CASSLQEGTYNEQFF. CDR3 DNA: TGCGCCAGCAGCCTCCAGGAGGGTACCTACAATGAGCAGTTCTTC. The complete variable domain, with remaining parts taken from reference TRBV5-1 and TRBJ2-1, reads KAGVTQTPRYLIKTRGQQVTLSCSPISGHRSVSWYQQTPGQGLQFLFEYFSETQRNKGNFPGRFSGRQFSNSRSEMNVSTLELGDSALYLCASSLQEGTYNEQFFGPGTRLTVL.

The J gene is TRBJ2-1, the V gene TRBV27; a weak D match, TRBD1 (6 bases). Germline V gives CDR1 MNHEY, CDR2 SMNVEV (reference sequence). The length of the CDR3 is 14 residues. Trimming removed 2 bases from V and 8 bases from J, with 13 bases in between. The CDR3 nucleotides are TGTGCCAGCAGTTTAGCAGGGGCAGACGATGAGCAGTTCTTC. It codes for CASSLAGADDEQFF.

This chain's CDR3 is CASSQRLAGHGYTF. Here the CDR3 DNA reads TGTGCCAGCAGCCAACGCCTGGCAGGGCATGGCTACACCTTC. The chain carries TRBV3-1 (or the pseudogene TRBV3-2) and TRBJ1-2, with D maybe TRBD1 (5 bases). The CDR3 is 14 amino acids. Germline V lookup: CDR1 LGHDT, CDR2 YNNKEL (reference sequence). Trimming cost V 2 bases and J 6 bases, with 13 bases left between them.

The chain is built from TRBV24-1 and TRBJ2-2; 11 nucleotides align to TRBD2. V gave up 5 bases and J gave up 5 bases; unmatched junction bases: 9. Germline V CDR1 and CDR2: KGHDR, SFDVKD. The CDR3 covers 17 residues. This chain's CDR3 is CATSVPVAGGDTGELFF. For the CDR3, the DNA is TGTGCCACCAGTGTCCCTGTAGCGGGAGGGGATACCGGGGAGCTGTTTTTT.

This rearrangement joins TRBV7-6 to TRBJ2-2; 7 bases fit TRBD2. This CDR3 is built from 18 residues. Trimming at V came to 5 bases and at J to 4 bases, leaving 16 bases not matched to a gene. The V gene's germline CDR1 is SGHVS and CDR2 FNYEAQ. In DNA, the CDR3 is TGTGCCAGCAGCCCATACGGTCTAGCGGAACCGTCCACCGGGGAGCTGTTTTTT. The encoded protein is CASSPYGLAEPSTGELFF.

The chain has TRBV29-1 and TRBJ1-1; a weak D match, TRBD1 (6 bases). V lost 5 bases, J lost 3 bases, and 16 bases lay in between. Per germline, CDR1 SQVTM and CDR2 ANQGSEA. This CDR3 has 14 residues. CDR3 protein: CSVTNRVRDTEAFF. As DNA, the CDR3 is TGCAGCGTTACTAACAGGGTGCGGGACACTGAAGCTTTCTTT.

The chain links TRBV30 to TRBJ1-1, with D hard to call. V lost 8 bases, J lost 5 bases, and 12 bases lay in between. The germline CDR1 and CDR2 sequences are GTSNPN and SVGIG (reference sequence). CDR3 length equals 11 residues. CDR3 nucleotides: TGTGCCAGCTCGAGGGAAACTGAAGCTTTCTTT. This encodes CASSRETEAFF.

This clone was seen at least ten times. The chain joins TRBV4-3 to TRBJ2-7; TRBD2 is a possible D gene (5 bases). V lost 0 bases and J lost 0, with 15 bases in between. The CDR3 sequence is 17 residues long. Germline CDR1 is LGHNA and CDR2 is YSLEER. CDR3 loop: CASSQDRKAVNSYEQYF. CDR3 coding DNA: TGCGCCAGCAGCCAAGATCGAAAAGCGGTGAACTCCTACGAGCAGTACTTC.

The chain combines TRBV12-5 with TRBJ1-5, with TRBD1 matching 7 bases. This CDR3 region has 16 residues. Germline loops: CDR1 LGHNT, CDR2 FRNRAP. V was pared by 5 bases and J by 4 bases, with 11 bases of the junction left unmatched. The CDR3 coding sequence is TGTGCTAGTGGTATCTTACCGGGACAGATTAATCAGCCCCAGCATTTT. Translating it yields CASGILPGQINQPQHF.